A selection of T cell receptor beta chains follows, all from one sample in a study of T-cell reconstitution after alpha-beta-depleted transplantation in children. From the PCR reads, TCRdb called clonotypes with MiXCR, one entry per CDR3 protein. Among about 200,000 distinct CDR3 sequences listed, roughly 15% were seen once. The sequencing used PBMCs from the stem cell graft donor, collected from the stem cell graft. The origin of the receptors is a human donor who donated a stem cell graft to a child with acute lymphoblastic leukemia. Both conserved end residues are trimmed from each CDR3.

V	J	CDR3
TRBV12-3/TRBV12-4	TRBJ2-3	ASSLGSAPDTQY
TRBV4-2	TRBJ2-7	ASSQEAAAYEQY
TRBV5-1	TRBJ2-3	ASSSGLAGDTQY
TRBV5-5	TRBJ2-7	ASREPSASYEQY
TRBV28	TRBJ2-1	ASRNLAGDSNEQF
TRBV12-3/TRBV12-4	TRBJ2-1	ASSLGTPYDEQF
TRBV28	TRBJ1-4	ASSLTRDRGLGKLF
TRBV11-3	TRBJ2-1	ASSLATSNEQF
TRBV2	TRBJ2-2	ASSPARLSNTGELF
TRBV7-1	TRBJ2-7	ASSSQPKWTGEEARRSYEQY
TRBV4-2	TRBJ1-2	AISPRPFGTGIYGYT
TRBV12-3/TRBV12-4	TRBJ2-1	ASSSLAGVNEQF
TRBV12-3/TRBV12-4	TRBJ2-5	ASSSGAMKGETQY
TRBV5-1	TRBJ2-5	ASSSLAGSQETQY
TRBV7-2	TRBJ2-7	ASSLAPPGLAGREQY
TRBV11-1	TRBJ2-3	ASSLYIGASGDTQY
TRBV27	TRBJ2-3	ASSGFDTQY
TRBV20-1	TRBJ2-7	SARVLAGGHTYEQY
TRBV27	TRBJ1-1	SSSHGTGFF
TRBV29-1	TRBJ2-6	SVGGWDRGETGANVLT
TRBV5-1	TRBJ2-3	ASSERATDTQY
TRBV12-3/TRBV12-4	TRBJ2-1	ASSLLAGGQYEQF
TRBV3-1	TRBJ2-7	ASSQNLAVSSYEQY
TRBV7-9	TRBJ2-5	ASSVTSGRRQETQY
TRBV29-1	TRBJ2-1	SVGQSYNEQF
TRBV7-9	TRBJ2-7	ASSLAGQLYEQY
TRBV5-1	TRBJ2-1	ASSLIPAYNEQF
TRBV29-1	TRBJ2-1	SQRGLGEQF
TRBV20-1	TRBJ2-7	SAPARGSYEQY
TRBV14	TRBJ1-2	ASSQDSGGMRGYT
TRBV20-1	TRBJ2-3	SARDRQLSGYWGTDTQY
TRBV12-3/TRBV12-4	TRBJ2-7	ASKGQGEQY
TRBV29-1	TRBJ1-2	SVEEEDGYT
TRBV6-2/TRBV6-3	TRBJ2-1	ASLAGTYNNEQF
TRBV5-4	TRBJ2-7	ASSWYRAGEYEQY
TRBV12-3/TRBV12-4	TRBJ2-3	ASSFLGRDTDTQY
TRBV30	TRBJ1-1	AWSGPPGQGSGAF
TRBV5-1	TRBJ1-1	ASRGTGGMNTEAF
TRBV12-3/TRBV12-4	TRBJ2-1	ASSFGERENEQF
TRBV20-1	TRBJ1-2	SASLNRRYGYT
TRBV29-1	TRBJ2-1	SGGDEQF
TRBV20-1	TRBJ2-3	SARVPSSGITDTQY
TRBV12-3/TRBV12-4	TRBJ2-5	ASSFEEPGKARGQETQY
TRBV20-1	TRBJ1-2	SAPPVGRGLSYGYT
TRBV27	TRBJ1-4	ASSLAPGLDEKLF
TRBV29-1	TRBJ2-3	SVGSGPDTQY
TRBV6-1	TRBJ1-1	ASRDIFSRAGTEAF
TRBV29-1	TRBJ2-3	SVPGSQLIAGVYDTQY
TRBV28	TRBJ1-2	ASQAPMAPRNGYT
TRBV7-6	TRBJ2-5	ASSWGREGQETQY